This T cell receptor beta chain was documented in a study of CD8+CD57+ T cells in acquired aplastic anemia. Overall study: Sorted cells (CD4+ and CD8+) yielded DNA amounts that averaged about 3.1 ug. Where healthy donors were concerned, CD4+ cells averaged about 11 million reads. Study-wide findings and caveats: Simpson's diversity of CD8+ cells was not significantly different in patients compared with controls. More than 25 was the count of CD8+ CDR3 sequences that patients shared with controls.

CDR1 and CDR2 (germline): SGHDT, YYEEEE. The CDR3 contains 14 residues. V lost 1 base to trimming and J lost 7 bases, with 15 bases between them. There are many counts of this clonotype. Antigen specificity is unknown. The study profiled TCR beta VDJ and CDR3 using genomic DNA as template. TCRdb redid the calling of the reads with MiXCR, one entry per CDR3 protein. There are some 70,000 distinct CDR3 sequences in the sample; 54% occur only once, and roughly 8.7% lies in the top ten. Material for sequencing was sorted CD4+, CD8+, or CD8+CD57+ T cells (not recorded which) from PBMCs. This receptor was obtained from a human donor in good health, serving as a control. The V and J genes are TRBV5-6 and TRBJ2-7; D uncertain. This chain's CDR3 is CASSLYSGVGEQYF. Written as DNA, the CDR3 is TGTGCCAGCAGCTTGTACAGTGGAGTGGGGGAGCAGTACTTC.